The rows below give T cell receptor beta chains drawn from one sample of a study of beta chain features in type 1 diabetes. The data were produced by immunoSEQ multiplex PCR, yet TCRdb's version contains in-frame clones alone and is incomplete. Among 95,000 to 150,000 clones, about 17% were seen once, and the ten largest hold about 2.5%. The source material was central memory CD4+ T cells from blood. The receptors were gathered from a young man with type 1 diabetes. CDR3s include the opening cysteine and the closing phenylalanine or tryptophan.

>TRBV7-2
CASSQRGVSYEQYF
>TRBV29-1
CSVEDHGGGFF
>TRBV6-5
CASSADSYHQPQHF
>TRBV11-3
CASSLGVSPYNEQFF
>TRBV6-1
CASSATFTSPLHF
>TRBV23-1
CASSQSYGYTF
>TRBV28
CASSQEYGYTF
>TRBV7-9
CASSPGQGNTEAFF
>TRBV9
CASSVGLAGAAQETQYF
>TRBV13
CASSKQGSTGELFF
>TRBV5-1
CASSMTSGGAVETQYF
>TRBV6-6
CASSPQGNTEAFF
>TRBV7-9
CASSGGRQEQFF
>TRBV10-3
CAIGGRNTGELFF
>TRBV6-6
CASKGGARIAKNIQYF
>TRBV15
CATTLTGDNQPQHF
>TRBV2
CASSEGSDTQYF
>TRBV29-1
CSVDRSRREQYF
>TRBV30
CAWSLQGARVGETQYF
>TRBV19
CASSISGIPNQPQHF
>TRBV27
CASSLTSRETQYF
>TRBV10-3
CAISTIRDRGRVTEAFF
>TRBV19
CASSIGDRVRREKLFF
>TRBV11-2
CATKRAFRGERNYEQYF
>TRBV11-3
CASSYGRTTNTGELFF
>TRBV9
CASSPWTSTDTQYF
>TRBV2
CAIPWSYRILGGNSPLHF
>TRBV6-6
CASSERETYEQYF
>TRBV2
CASRSSGGYNEQFF
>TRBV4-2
CASSQDGGYTF
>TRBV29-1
CRVGDGGTYEQYF
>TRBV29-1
CSARRNPTSGELFF
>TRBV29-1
CSVQLAGGRSTDTQYF
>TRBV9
CASSAGLAGEGEDEQFF
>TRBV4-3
CASSRGQGDLNTEAFF
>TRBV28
CASSRGQGNYGYTF
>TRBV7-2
CASSLSGTDETQYF
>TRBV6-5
CASSPAQAGWYEQYF
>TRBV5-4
CASSPDYRSYEQYF
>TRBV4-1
CASSQDRRQGKSNTEAFF
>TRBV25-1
CASSDAGQGTGELFF
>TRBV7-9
CASSRGVEETQYF
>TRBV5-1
CASSLDLAVLREQYF
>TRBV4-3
CASSQEGLAGDKSYEQYF
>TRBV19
CASSKGDLLQETQYF
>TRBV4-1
CASSQDPPQAGGSPLHF
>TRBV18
CASSPDRRSGDTQYF
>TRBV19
CASSPGTIYGYTF